This T cell receptor (beta chain) was captured in a study of blood T cell repertoires in COVID-19. Germline V gene lookup returns CDR1 SGHRS and CDR2 YFSETQ. The CDR3 runs to 16 residues. Trimming at V came to 6 bases and at J to 1 base, leaving 12 bases not matched to a gene. This table comes from immunoSEQ multiplex PCR, and its TCRdb copy is limited to in-frame clones, with some not included. Among about 350,000 clones listed, 80% to 90% were seen once. Sequencing used peripheral blood. The chain links TRBV5-1 to TRBJ1-1, with 7 bases lining up with TRBD1. This clonotype originated in a woman aged 60-75 years with COVID-19, enrolled during active disease. The CDR3 sequence is CASKGTGQPQNTEAFF. DNA for the CDR3: TGCGCCAGCAAAGGTACGGGACAGCCACAGAACACTGAAGCTTTCTTT.